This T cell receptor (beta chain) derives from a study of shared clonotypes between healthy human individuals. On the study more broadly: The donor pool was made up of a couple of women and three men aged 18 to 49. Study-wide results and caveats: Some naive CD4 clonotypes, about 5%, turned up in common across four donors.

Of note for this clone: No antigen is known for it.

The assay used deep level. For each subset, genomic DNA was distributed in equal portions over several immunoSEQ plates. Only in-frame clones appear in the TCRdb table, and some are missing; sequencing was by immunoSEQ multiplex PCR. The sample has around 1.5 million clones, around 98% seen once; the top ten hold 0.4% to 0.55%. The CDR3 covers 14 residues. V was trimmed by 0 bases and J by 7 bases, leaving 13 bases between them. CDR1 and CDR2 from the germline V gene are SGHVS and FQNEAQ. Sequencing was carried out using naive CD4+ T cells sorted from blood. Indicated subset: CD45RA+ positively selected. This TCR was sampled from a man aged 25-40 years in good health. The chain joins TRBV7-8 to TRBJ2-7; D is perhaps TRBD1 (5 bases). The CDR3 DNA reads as TGTGCCAGCAGCTTAGCGAATAGGGGATGGGAGCAGTACTTC. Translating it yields CASSLANRGWEQYF.